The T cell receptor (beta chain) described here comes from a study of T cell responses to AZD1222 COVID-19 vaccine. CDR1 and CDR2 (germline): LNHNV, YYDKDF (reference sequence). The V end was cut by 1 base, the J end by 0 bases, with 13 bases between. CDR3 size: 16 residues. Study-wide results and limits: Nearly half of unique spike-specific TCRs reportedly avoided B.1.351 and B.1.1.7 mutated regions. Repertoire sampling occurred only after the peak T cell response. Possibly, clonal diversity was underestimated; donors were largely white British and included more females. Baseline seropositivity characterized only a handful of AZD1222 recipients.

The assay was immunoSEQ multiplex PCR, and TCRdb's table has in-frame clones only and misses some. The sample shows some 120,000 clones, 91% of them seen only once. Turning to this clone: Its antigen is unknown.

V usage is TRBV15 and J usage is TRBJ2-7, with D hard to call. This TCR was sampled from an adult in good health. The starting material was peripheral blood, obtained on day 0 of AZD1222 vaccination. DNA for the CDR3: TGTGCCACCAGCAGAGTTAGGAGCTGGAGCTCCTACGAGCAGTACTTC. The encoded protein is CATSRVRSWSSYEQYF.